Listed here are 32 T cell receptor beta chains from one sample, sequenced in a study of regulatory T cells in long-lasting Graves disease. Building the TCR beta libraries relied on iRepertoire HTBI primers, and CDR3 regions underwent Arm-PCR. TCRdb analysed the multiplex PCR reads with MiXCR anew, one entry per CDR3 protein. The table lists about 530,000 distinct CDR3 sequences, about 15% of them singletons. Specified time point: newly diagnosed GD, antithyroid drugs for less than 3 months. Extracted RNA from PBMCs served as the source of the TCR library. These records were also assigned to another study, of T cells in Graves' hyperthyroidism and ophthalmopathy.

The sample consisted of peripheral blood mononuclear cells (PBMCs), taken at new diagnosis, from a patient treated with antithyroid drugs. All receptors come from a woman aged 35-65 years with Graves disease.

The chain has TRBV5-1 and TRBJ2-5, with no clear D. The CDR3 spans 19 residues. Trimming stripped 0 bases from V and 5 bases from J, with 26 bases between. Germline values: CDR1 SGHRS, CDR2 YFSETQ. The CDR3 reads CASSLGALEVAIAPETQYF. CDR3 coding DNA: TGCGCCAGCAGCTTGGGAGCTCTGGAAGTTGCCATTGCCCCGGAGACCCAGTACTTC.

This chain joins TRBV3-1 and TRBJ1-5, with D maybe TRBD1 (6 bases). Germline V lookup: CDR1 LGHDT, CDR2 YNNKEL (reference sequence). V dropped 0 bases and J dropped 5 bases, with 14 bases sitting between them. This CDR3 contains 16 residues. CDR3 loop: CASSQDFGTSHQPQHF. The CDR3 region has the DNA TGTGCCAGCAGCCAAGATTTCGGGACAAGCCATCAGCCCCAGCATTTT.

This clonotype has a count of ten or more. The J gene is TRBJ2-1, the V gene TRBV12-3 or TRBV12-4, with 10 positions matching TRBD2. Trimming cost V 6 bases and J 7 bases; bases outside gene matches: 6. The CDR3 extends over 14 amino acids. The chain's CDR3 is CASRVAGGSNEQFF. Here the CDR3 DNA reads TGTGCCAGCAGGGTAGCGGGGGGATCGAATGAGCAGTTCTTC.

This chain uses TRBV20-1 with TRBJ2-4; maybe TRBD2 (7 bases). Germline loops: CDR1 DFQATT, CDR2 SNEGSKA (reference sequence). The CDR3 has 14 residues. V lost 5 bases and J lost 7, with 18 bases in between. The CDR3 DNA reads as TGCAGTGCTGCCCATAAGGGGGGGGGGAACATTCAGTACTTC. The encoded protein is CSAAHKGGGNIQYF.

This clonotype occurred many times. CDR3 in DNA: TGTGCCAGCAGCCAGGACAGGGCTAATTCACCCCTCCACTTT. Translating gives CASSQDRANSPLHF. The chain is built from TRBV3-1 and TRBJ1-6; 8 nucleotides agree with TRBD1. Germline values: CDR1 LGHDT, CDR2 YNNKEL (reference sequence). J lost 6 bases, V lost 3 bases, and 1 base had no gene match. The CDR3 is made up of 14 amino acids.

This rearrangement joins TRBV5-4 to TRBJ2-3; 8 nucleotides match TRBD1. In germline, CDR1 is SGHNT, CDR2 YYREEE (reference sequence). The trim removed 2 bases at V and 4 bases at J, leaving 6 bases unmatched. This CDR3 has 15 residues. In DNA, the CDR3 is TGTGCCAGCAGCTTAGGAGACAGGGGCGCAGATACGCAGTATTTT. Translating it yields CASSLGDRGADTQYF. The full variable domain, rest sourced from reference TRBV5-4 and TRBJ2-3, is ETGVTQSPTHLIKTRGQQVTLRCSSQSGHNTVSWYQQALGQGPQFIFQYYREEENGRGNFPPRFSGLQFPNYSSELNVNALELDDSALYLCASSLGDRGADTQYFGPGTRLTVL.

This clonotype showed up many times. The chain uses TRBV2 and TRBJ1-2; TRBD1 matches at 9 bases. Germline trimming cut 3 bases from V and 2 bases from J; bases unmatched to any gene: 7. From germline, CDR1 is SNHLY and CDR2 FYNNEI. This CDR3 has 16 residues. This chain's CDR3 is CASSDLGQGINYGYTF. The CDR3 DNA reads TGTGCCAGCAGTGACCTCGGACAGGGGATAAACTATGGCTACACCTTC.

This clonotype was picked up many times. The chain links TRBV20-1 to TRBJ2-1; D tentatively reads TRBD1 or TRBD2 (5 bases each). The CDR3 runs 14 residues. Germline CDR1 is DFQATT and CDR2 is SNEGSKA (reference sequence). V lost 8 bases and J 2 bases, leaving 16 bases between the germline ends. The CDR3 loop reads CSLLRDPAYNEQFF. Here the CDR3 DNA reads TGCAGTCTTCTTCGGGACCCCGCCTACAATGAGCAGTTCTTC.

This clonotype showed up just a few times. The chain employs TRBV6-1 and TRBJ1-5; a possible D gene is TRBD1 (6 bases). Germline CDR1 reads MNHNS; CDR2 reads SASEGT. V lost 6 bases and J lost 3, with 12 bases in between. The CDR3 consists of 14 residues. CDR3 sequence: CASSPDSYNQPQHF. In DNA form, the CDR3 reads TGTGCCAGCAGCCCGGACAGCTACAATCAGCCCCAGCATTTT.

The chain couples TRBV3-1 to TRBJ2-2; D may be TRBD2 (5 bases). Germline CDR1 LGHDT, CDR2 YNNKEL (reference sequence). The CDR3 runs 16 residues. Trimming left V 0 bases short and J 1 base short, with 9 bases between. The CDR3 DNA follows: TGTGCCAGCAGCCAAGATAACCGGGGGAACACCGGGGAGCTGTTTTTT. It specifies CASSQDNRGNTGELFF.

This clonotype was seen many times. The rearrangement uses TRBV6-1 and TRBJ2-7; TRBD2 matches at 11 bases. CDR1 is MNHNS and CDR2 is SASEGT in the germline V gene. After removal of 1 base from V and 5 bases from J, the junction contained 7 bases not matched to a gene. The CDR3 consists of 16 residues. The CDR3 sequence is CASSEGGTSGIHEQYF. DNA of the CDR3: TGTGCCAGCAGTGAAGGAGGGACTAGCGGTATACACGAGCAGTACTTC.

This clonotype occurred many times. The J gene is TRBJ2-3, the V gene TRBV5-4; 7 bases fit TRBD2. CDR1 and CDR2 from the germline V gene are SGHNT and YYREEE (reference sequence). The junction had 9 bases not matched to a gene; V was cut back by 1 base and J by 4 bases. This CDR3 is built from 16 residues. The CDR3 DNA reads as TGTGCCAGCAGCTTGAGCAGCGGGGCCCCACCAGATACGCAGTATTTT. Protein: CASSLSSGAPPDTQYF. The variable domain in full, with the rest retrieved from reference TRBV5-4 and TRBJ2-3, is ETGVTQSPTHLIKTRGQQVTLRCSSQSGHNTVSWYQQALGQGPQFIFQYYREEENGRGNFPPRFSGLQFPNYSSELNVNALELDDSALYLCASSLSSGAPPDTQYFGPGTRLTVL.

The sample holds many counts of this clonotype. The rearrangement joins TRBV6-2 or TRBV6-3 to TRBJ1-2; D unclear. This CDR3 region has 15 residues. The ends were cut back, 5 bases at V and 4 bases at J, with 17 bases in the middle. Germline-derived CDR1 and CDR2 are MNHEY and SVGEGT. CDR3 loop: CASSEARLGVYGYTF. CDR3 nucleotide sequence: TGTGCCAGCAGTGAAGCCCGTCTCGGAGTCTATGGCTACACCTTC.

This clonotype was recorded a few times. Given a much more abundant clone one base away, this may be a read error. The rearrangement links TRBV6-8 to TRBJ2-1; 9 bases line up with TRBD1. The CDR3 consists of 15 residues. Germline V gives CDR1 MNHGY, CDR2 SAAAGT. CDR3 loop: CASSSGTGYYNEQSF. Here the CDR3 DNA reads TGTGCCAGCAGTTCCGGGACAGGGTACTACAATGAGCAGTCCTTC.

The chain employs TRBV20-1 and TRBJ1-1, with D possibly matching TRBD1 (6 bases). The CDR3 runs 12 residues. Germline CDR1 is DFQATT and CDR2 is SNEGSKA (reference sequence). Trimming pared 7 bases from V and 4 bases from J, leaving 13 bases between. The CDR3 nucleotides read TGCAGTGTCAGGGGTGGGAGCACTGAAGCTTTCTTT. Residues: CSVRGGSTEAFF.

CDR3 loop: CASSVEQDNTEAFF. The CDR3, as DNA: TGTGCCAGCAGCGTAGAACAGGACAACACTGAAGCTTTCTTT. The chain couples TRBV9 to TRBJ1-1; a possible D gene is TRBD1 (5 bases). The CDR3 sequence is 14 residues long. The germline gives CDR1 SGDLS, CDR2 YYNGEE. With 0 bases removed from V and 2 bases from J, the gap between germline ends came to 8 bases.

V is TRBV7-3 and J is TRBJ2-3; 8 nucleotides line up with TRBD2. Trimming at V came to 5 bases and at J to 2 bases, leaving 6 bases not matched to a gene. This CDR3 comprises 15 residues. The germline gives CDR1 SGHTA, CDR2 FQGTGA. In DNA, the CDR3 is TGTGCCAGCAGCCCGTTAGCGGGGATCACAGATACGCAGTATTTT. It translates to CASSPLAGITDTQYF.

As DNA, the CDR3 is TGCGCCAGCAGCCCCCGACTAGCAGCCAACAATGAGCAGTTCTTC. This gives the protein CASSPRLAANNEQFF. The chain employs TRBV5-1 and TRBJ2-1, with 7 bases lining up with TRBD2. After removal of 4 bases from V and 5 bases from J, the junction contained 9 bases not matched to a gene. The germline CDR1 and CDR2 sequences are SGHRS and YFSETQ. This CDR3 has 15 amino acids.

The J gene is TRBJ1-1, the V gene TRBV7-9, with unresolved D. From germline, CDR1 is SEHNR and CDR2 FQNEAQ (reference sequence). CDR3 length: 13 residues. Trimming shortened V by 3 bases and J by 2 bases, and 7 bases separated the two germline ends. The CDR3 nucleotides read TGTGCCAGCAGCTTTCAGGCTAACACTGAAGCTTTCTTT. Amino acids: CASSFQANTEAFF.

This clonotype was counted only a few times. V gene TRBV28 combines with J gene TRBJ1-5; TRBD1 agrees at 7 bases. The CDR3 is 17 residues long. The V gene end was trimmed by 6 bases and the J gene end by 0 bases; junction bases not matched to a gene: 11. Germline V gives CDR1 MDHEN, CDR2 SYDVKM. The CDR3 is CASSLPAGQSSNQPQHF. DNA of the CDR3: TGTGCCAGCAGCCTCCCCGCGGGACAGAGTAGCAATCAGCCCCAGCATTTT.

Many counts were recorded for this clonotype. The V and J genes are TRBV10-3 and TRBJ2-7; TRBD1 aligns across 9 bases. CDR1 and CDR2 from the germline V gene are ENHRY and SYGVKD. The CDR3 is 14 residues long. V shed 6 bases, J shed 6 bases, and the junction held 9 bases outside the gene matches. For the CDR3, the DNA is TGTGCCATCAGGGCGGACAGGGGATACTCCGAGCAGTACTTC. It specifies CAIRADRGYSEQYF.

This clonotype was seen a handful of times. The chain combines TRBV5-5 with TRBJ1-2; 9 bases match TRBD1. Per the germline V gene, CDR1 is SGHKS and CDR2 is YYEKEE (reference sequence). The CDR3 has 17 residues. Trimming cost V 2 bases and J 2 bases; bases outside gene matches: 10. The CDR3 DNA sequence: TGTGCCAGCAGCTTCGGGACAGGGAGACGAGACAACTATGGCTACACCTTC. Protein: CASSFGTGRRDNYGYTF.

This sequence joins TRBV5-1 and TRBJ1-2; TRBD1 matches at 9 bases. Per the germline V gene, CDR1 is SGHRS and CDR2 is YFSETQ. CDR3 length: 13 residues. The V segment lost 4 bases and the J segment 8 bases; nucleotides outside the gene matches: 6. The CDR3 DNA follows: TGCGCCAGCAGCCCGATACAGGGGGCCGGCTACACCTTC. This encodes CASSPIQGAGYTF.

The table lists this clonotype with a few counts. CDR3 sequence reads: CASSSEPTQGHYKGYTF. The CDR3 nucleotides read TGTGCCAGCAGCTCCGAACCGACTCAAGGGCACTATAAAGGCTACACCTTC. This rearrangement joins TRBV7-9 to TRBJ1-2; D is unresolved. Trimming took 4 bases from V and 8 from J, leaving 26 bases between them. CDR3 length: 17 residues. Germline V gene sequence: CDR1 SEHNR, CDR2 FQNEAQ (reference sequence).

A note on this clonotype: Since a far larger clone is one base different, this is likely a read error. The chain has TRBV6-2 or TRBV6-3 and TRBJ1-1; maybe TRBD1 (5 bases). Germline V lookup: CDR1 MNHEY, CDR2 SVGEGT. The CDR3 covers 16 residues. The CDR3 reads CASSYWRGSRPTEALF. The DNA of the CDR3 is TGTGCCAGCAGTTACTGGAGGGGATCGCGGCCCACTGAAGCTCTCTTT.

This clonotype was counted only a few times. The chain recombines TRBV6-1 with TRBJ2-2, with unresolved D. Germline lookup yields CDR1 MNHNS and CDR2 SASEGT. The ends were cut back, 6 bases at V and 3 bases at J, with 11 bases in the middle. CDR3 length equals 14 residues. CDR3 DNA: TGTGCCAGCAGGCCGATGTGGGACACCGGGGAGCTGTTTTTT. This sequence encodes CASRPMWDTGELFF.

The CDR3: CASSQEIPAPGETQYF. DNA for the CDR3: TGCGCCAGCAGCCAAGAGATCCCCGCCCCGGGGGAGACCCAGTACTTC. V gene TRBV4-1 combines with J gene TRBJ2-1, with D possibly matching TRBD2 (5 bases). The J call may be faulty, since TRBJ2-5 better matches the DNA end. Germline assignment: CDR1 MGHRA and CDR2 YSYEKL. The CDR3 consists of 16 residues.

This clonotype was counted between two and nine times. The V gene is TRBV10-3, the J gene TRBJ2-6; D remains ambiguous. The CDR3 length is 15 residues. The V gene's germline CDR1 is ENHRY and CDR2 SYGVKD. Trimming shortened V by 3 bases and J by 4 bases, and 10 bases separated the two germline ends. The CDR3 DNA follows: TGTGCCATCAGTGATCCCACCCCCGGGGCCAACGTCCTGACTTTC. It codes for CAISDPTPGANVLTF.

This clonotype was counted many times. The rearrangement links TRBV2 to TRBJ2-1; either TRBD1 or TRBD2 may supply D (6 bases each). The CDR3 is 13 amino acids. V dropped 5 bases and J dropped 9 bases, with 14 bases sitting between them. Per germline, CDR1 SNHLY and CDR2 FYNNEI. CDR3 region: CASSFGPGAEQFF. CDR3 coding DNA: TGTGCCAGCAGTTTTGGCCCGGGGGCTGAGCAGTTCTTC.

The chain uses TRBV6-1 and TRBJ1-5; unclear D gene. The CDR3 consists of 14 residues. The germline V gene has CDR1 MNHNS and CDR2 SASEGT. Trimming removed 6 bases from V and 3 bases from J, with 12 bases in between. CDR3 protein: CASRMDGFNQPQHF. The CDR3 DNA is TGTGCCAGCAGGATGGACGGCTTCAATCAGCCCCAGCATTTT.

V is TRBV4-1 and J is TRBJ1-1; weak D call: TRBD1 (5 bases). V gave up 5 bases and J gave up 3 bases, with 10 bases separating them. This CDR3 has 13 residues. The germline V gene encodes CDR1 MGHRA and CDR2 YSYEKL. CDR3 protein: CASSYDSYTEAFF. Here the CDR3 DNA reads TGCGCCAGCAGCTATGACAGTTACACTGAAGCTTTCTTT.

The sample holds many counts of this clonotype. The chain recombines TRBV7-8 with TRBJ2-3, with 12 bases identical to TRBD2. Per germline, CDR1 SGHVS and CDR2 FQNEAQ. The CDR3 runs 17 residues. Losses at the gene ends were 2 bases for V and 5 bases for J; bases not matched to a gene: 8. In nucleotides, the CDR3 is TGTGCCAGCAGCTTATGGGCTAGCGGGGGGGCGGAAGATACGCAGTATTTT. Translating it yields CASSLWASGGAEDTQYF.